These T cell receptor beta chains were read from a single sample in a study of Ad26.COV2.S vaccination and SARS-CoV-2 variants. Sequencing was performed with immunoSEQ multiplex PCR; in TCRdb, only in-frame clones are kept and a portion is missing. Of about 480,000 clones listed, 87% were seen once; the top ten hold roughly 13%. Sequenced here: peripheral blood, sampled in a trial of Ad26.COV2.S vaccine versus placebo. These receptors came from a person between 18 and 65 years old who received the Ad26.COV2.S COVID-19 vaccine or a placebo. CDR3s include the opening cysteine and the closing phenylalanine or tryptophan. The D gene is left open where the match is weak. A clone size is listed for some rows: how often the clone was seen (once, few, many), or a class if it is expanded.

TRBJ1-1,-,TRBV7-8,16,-,TGTGCCAGCACCCCTCTTTGGCTCCGAATGAACACTGAAGCTTTCTTT,CASTPLWLRMNTEAFF
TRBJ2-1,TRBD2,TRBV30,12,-,TGTGCCTGGACTAGCGGACTAAATGAGCAGTTCTTC,CAWTSGLNEQFF
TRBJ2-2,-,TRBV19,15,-,TGTGCCAGTAACCGCGGGGTCGCGAACACCGGGGAGCTGTTTTTT,CASNRGVANTGELFF
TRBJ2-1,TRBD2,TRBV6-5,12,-,TGTGCCAGCAGCAGGACTAGGGATGAGCAGTTCTTC,CASSRTRDEQFF
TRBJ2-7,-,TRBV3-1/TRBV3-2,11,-,TGTGCCAGCAGCCAGAGTTACGAGCAGTACTTC,CASSQSYEQYF
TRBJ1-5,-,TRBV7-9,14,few,TGTGCCAGCAGCTCGGACGGACAAAATCAGCCCCAGCATTTT,CASSSDGQNQPQHF
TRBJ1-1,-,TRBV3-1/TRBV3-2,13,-,TGTGCCAGCAGCCAAGATGGTGGTGCTGAAGCTTTCTTT,CASSQDGGAEAFF
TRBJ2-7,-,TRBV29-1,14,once,TGCAGCGTTGAGGACCCCAACGGTCCCTACGAGCAGTACTTC,CSVEDPNGPYEQYF
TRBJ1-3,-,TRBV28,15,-,TGTGCCAGCAGCAGCAGGGGACCCTCTGGAAACACCATATATTTT,CASSSRGPSGNTIYF
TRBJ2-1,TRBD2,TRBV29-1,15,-,TGCAGCGGCCAAGTGAGACTAGCTCCCGGAAATGAGCAGTTCTTC,CSGQVRLAPGNEQFF
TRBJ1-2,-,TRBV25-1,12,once,TGTGCCAGCAGCGCCGACGAAAGAGGCTACACCTTC,CASSADERGYTF
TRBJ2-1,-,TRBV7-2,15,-,TGTGCCAGCAGCTTAAAGGGGCGGTTTTTCAATGAGCAGTTCTTC,CASSLKGRFFNEQFF
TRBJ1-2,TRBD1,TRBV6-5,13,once,TGTGCCAGCAGTCAAAGGGGGCCCGATGGCTACACCTTC,CASSQRGPDGYTF
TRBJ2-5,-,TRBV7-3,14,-,TGTGCCAGCAGCTTAAGTGGCTGGGGGGAGACCCAGTACTTC,CASSLSGWGETQYF
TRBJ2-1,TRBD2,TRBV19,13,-,TGTGCCAGTACCGTCGGGGGGGCGGATGAGCAGTTCTTC,CASTVGGADEQFF
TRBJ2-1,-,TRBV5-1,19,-,TGCGCCAGCAGCTTAGCGTCCGTAGCAGGCCTGGGGTCCTACAATGAGCAGTTCTTC,CASSLASVAGLGSYNEQFF
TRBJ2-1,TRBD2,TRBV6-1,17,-,TGTGCCAGCAGTGAAGGTTTTAGCGGGATAGTATACAATGAGCAGTTCTTC,CASSEGFSGIVYNEQFF
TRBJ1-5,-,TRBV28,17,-,TGTGCCAGCAGTTTACACGCAGGGAGAGTGGGCAATCAGCCCCAGCATTTT,CASSLHAGRVGNQPQHF
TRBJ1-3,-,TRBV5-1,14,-,TGCGCCAGCAGTTCCAGGGGCTCTGGAAACACCATATATTTT,CASSSRGSGNTIYF
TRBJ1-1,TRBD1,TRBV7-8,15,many,TGTGCCAGCAGCCCACAGGGGGCGCGGTTTGGTGAAGCTTTCTTT,CASSPQGARFGEAFF
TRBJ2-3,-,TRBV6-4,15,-,TGTGCCAGCAGTCTCTCGGGAACGGACACAGATACGCAGTATTTT,CASSLSGTDTDTQYF
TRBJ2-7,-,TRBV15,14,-,TGTGCCACCAGCAGAGATGGCCCCGCGGGGGAGCAGTACTTC,CATSRDGPAGEQYF
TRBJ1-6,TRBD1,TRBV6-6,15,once,TGTGCCAGCACCCCCCGCGGGACAGGCAATTCACCCCTCCACTTT,CASTPRGTGNSPLHF
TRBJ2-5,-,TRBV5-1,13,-,TGCGCCAGCAGCTTGGTGGGCGGGGAGACCCAGTACTTC,CASSLVGGETQYF
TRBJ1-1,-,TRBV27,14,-,TGTGCCAGCAGCCTCCGATCAGGTAACACTGAAGCTTTCTTT,CASSLRSGNTEAFF
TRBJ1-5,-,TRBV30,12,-,TGTGCCTGGAGTGTTGGTCCCGATGCCCAGCATTTT,CAWSVGPDAQHF
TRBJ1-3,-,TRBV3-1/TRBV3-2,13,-,TGTGCCAGCAGCCGGGCCCTCGGGGTCACCATATATTTT,CASSRALGVTIYF
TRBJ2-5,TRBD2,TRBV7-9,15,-,TGTGCCAGCAGCACCGGGACTAGAGGCCAAGAGACCCAGTACTTC,CASSTGTRGQETQYF
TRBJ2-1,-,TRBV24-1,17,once,TGTGCCACCAGTGATTATGGGATCGGGAGCTCCTACAATGAGCAGTTCTTC,CATSDYGIGSSYNEQFF
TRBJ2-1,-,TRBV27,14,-,TGTGCCAGCAGTTCCGGGATGTCCTACAATGAGCAGTTCTTC,CASSSGMSYNEQFF
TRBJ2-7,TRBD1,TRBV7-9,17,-,TGTGCCAGCAGCCGCCTCTCGGGACAGGGCAACTCCTACGAGCAGTACTTC,CASSRLSGQGNSYEQYF
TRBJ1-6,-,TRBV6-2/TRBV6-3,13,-,TGTGCCAGCAACCCACAACTGAAGTCACCCCTCCACTTT,CASNPQLKSPLHF
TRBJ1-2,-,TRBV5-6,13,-,TGTGCCAGCAGTCCTAACCACAGGGACGGCTACACCTTC,CASSPNHRDGYTF
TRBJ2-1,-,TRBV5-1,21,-,TGCGCCAGCAGCCCGAGATGGCTAGTTGGAGAGACGCCCTTAACCTACAATGAGCAGTTCTTC,CASSPRWLVGETPLTYNEQFF
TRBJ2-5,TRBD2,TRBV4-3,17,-,TGCGCCAGCAGCCAAGACGGGGCGGGAGGACTCCTGGAGACCCAGTACTTC,CASSQDGAGGLLETQYF
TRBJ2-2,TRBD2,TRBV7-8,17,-,TGTGCCAGCAGCTTAGCGGGAGGGCCTAGGCGCTCCGGGGAGCTGTTTTTT,CASSLAGGPRRSGELFF
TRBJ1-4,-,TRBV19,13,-,TGTGCCAGTACCGCGACAGTAAGAGAAAAACTGTTTTTT,CASTATVREKLFF
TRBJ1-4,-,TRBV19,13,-,TGTGCCAGCGGCAGAGGTCCTCCAGAAAAACTGTTTTTT,CASGRGPPEKLFF
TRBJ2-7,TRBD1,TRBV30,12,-,TGTGCCGGAAAACAGGGGACGTACGAGCAGTACTTC,CAGKQGTYEQYF
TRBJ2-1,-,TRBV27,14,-,TGTGCCAGCACCCGCTCGGGGGGCCGCAATGAGCAGTTCTTC,CASTRSGGRNEQFF
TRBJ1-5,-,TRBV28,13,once,TGTGCCAGCATCACAGGGAGTAGTCAGCCCCAGCATTTT,CASITGSSQPQHF
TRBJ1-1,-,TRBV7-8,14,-,TGTGCCAGCAGCTTAGGTGGGGGGAACACTGAAGCTTTCTTT,CASSLGGGNTEAFF
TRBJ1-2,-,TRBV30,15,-,TGTGCCTGGAGTTCGGTGCGCCGGGCCAACTATGGCTACACCTTC,CAWSSVRRANYGYTF
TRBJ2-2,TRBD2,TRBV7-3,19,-,TGTGCCAGCAGCCGCACTCCTAGCGGTACCCTGGGTCCCACCGGGGAGCTGTTTTTT,CASSRTPSGTLGPTGELFF
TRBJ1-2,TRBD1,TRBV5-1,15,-,TGCGCCAGCAGCTCTCGGACAGGGGCCGAGGATGGCTACACCTTC,CASSSRTGAEDGYTF
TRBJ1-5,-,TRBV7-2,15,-,TGTGCCAGCAGCTTATCTTCAGGCCTCAATCAGCCCCAGCATTTT,CASSLSSGLNQPQHF
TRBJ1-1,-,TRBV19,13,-,TGTGCCAGTAGCCAACAGGTCATGTCTGAAGCTTTCTTT,CASSQQVMSEAFF
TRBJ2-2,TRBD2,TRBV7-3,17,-,TGTGCCAGCAGCGGTCCTAGCGGGAGGGCGGGAACCGGGGAGCTGTTTTTT,CASSGPSGRAGTGELFF
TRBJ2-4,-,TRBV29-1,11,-,TGCAGCGTTAACACGAAAAACATTCAGTACTTC,CSVNTKNIQYF